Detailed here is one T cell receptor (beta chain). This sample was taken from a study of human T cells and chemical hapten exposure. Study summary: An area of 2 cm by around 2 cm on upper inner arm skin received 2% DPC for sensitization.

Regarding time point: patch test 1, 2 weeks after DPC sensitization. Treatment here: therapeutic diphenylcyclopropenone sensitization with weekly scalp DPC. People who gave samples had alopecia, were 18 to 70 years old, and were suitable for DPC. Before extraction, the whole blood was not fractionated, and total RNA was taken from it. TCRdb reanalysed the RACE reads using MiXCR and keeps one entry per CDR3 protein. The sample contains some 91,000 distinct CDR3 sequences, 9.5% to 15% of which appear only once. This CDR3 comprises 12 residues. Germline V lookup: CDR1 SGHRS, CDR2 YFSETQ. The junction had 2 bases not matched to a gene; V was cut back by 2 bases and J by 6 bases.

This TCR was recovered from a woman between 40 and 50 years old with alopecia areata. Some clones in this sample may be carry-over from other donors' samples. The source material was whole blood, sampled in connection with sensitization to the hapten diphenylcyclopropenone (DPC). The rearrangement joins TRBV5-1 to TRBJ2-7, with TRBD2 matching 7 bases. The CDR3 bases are TGCGCCAGCAGCTTTACGGGGGGCGAGCAGTACTTC. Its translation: CASSFTGGEQYF.